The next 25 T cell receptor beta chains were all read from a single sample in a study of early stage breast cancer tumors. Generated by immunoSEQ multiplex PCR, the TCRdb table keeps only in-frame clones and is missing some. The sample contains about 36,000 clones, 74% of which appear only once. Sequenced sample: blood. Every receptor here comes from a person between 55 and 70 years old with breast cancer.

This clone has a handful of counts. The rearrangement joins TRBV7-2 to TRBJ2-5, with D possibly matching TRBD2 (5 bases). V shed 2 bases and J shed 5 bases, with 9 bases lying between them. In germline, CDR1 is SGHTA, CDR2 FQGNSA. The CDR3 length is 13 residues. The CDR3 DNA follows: TGTGCCAGCAGCTTACGGGGTGTGGAGACCCAGTACTTC. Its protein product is CASSLRGVETQYF.

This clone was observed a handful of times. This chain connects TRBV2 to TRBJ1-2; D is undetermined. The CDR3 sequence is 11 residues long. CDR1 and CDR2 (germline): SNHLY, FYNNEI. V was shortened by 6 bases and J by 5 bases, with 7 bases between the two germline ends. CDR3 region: CASRGLYGYTF. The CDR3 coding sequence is TGTGCCAGCAGGGGTCTTTATGGCTACACCTTC. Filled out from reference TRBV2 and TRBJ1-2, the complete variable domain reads EPEVTQTPSHQVTQMGQEVILRCVPISNHLYFYWYRQILGQKVEFLVSFYNNEISEKSEIFDDQFSVERPDGSNFTLKIRSTKLEDSAMYFCASRGLYGYTFGSGTRLTVV.

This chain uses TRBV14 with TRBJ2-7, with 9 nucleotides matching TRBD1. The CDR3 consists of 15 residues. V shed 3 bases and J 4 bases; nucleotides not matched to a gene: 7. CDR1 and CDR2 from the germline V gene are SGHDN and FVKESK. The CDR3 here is CASSQGLGQGYEQYF. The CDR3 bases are TGTGCCAGCAGCCAGGGATTGGGACAGGGATACGAGCAGTACTTC.

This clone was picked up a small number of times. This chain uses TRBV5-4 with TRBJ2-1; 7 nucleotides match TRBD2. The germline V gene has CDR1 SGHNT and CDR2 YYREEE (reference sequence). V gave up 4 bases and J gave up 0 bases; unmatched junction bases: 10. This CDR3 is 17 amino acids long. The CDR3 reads CASSAARRGSSYNEQFF. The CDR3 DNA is TGTGCCAGCAGCGCGGCAAGGCGGGGGAGCTCCTACAATGAGCAGTTCTTC.

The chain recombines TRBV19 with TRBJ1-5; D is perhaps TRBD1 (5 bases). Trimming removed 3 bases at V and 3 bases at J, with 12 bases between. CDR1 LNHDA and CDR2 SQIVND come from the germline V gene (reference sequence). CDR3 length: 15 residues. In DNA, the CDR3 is TGTGCCAGTAGTATGGGGCAGCCGTACAATCAGCCCCAGCATTTT. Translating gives CASSMGQPYNQPQHF.

This chain's CDR3 is CASSLIMDRAPYEQYF. CDR3 sequence (DNA): TGTGCCAGCAGTTTAATAATGGACAGGGCTCCCTACGAGCAGTACTTC. The rearrangement joins TRBV28 to TRBJ2-7; 8 positions agree with TRBD1. The V gene's germline CDR1 is MDHEN and CDR2 SYDVKM. Trimming removed 2 bases from V and 2 bases from J; junction bases left unmatched: 8. The CDR3 spans 16 residues.

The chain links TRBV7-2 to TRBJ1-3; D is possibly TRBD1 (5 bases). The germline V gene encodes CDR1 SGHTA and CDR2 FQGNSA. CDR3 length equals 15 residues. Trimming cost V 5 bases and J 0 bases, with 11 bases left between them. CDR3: CASSGRTFSGNTIYF. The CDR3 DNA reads TGTGCCAGCAGCGGAAGGACATTCTCTGGAAACACCATATATTTT.

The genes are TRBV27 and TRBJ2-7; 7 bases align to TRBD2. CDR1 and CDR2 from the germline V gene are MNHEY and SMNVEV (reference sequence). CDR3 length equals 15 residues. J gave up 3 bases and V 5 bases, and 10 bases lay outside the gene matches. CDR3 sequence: CASSEAAGSYYEQYF. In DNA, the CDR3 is TGTGCCAGCAGTGAAGCAGCGGGGAGCTACTACGAGCAGTACTTC.

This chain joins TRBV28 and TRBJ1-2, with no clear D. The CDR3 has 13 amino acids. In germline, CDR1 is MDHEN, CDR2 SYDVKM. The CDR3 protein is CGTREPTGYGYTF. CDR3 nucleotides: TGTGGGACCAGAGAGCCCACTGGGTATGGCTACACCTTC.

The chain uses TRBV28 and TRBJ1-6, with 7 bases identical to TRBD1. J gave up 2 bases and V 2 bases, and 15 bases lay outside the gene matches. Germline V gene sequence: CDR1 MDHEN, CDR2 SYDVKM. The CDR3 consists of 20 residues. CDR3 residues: CASSLKPRTGSRTYNSPLHF. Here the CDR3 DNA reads TGTGCCAGCAGTTTAAAGCCCCGGACAGGTAGTAGGACCTATAATTCACCCCTCCACTTT. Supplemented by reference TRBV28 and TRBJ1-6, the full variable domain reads DVKVTQSSRYLVKRTGEKVFLECVQDMDHENMFWYRQDPGLGLRLIYFSYDVKMKEKGDIPEGYSVSREKKERFSLILESASTNQTSMYLCASSLKPRTGSRTYNSPLHFGNGTRLTVT.

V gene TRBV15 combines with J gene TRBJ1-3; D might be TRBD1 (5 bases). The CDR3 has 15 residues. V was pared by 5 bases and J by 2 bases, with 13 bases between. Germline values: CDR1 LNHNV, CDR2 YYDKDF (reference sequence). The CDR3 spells CATSGGRRAGNTIYF. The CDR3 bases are TGTGCCACCAGCGGGGGGAGGCGAGCTGGAAACACCATATATTTT.

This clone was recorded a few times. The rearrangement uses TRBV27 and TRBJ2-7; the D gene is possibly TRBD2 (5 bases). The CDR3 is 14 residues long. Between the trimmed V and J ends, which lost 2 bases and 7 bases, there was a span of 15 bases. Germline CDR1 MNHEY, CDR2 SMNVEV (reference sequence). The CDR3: CASSLILSGSEQYF. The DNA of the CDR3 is TGTGCCAGCAGTTTAATTTTGTCGGGAAGTGAGCAGTACTTC.

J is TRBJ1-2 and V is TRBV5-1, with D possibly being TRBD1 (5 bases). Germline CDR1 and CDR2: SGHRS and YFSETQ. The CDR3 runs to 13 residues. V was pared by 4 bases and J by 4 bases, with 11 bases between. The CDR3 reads CASSSQDSYGYTF. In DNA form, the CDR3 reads TGCGCCAGCAGCAGCCAAGACAGCTATGGCTACACCTTC. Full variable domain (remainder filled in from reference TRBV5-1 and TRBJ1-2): KAGVTQTPRYLIKTRGQQVTLSCSPISGHRSVSWYQQTPGQGLQFLFEYFSETQRNKGNFPGRFSGRQFSNSRSEMNVSTLELGDSALYLCASSSQDSYGYTFGSGTRLTVV.

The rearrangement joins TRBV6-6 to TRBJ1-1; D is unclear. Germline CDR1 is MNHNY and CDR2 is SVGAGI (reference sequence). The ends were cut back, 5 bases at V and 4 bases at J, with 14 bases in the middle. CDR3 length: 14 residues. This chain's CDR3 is CASSPQPSGTEAFF. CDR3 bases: TGTGCCAGCAGTCCTCAGCCCTCAGGCACTGAAGCTTTCTTT.

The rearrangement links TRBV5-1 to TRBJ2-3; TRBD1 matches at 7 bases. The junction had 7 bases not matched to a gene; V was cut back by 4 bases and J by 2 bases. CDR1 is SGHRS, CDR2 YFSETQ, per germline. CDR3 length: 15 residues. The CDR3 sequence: CASSEDRSYTDTQYF. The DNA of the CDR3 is TGCGCCAGCAGCGAGGACAGGTCTTACACAGATACGCAGTATTTT.

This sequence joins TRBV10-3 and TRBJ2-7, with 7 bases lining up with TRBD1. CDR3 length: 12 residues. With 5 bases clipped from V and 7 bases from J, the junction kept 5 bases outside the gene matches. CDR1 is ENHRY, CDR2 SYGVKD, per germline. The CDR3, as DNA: TGTGCCATCAGTCCGGGACAGAATGAGCAGTACTTC. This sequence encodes CAISPGQNEQYF.

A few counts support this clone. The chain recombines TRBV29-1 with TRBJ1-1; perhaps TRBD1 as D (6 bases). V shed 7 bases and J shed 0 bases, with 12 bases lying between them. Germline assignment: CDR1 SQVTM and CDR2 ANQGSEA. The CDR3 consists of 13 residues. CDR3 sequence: CSGIGQMNTEAFF. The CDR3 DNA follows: TGCAGCGGCATAGGACAGATGAACACTGAAGCTTTCTTT.

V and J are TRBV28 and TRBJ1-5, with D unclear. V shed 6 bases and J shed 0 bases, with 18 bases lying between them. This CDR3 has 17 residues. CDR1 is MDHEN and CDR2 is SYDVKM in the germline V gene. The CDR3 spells CASSPSALHTSNQPQHF. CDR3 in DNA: TGTGCCAGCAGCCCCTCGGCCCTACATACTAGCAATCAGCCCCAGCATTTT.

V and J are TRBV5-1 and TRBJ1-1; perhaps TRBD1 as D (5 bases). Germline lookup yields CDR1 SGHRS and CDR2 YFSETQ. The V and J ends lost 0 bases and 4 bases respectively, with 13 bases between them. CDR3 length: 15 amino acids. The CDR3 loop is CASSLVGVRGTEAFF. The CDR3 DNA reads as TGCGCCAGCAGCTTGGTCGGGGTAAGGGGCACTGAAGCTTTCTTT.

The CDR3 here is CASSRRQGSTEAFF. CDR3 DNA: TGTGCCAGTAGTAGAAGACAGGGGAGCACTGAAGCTTTCTTT. The rearrangement uses TRBV19 and TRBJ1-1; 8 bases match TRBD1. The CDR3 extends over 14 amino acids. Germline V CDR1 and CDR2: LNHDA, SQIVND (reference sequence). The V segment lost 4 bases and the J segment 4 bases; nucleotides outside the gene matches: 5.

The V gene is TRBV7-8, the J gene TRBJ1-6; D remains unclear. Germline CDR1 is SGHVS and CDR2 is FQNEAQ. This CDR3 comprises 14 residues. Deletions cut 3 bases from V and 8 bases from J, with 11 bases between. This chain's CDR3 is CASSLRGRDSPLHF. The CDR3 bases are TGTGCCAGCAGCTTGAGAGGGAGAGATTCACCCCTCCACTTT.

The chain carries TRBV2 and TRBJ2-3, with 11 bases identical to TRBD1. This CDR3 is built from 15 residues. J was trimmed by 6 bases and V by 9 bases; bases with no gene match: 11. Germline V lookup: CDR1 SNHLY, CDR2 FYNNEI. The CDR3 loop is CARGTGGFREDTQYF. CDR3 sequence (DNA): TGTGCCAGGGGGACAGGGGGTTTTCGTGAGGATACGCAGTATTTT.

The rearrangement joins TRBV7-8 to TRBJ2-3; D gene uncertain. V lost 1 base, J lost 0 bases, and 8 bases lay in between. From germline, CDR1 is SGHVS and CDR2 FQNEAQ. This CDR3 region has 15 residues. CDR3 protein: CASSLVGTSTDTQYF. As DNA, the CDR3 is TGTGCCAGCAGCTTAGTGGGTACTAGCACAGATACGCAGTATTTT.

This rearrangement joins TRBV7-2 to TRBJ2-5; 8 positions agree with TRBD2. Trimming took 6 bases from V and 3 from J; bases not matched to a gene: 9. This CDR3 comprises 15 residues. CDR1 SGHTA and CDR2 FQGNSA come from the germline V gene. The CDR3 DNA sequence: TGTGCCAGCAGTCTCGGGGGGGCGGGTAAAGAGACCCAGTACTTC. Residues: CASSLGGAGKETQYF.

As DNA, the CDR3 is TGTGCCAGCAGACTAAATGGGGATACGCAGTATTTT. Translation: CASRLNGDTQYF. V gene TRBV27 combines with J gene TRBJ2-3; D ambiguous. Trimming cost V 6 bases and J 6 bases, with 10 bases left between them. The CDR3 length is 12 residues. Germline V CDR1 and CDR2: MNHEY, SMNVEV (reference sequence).